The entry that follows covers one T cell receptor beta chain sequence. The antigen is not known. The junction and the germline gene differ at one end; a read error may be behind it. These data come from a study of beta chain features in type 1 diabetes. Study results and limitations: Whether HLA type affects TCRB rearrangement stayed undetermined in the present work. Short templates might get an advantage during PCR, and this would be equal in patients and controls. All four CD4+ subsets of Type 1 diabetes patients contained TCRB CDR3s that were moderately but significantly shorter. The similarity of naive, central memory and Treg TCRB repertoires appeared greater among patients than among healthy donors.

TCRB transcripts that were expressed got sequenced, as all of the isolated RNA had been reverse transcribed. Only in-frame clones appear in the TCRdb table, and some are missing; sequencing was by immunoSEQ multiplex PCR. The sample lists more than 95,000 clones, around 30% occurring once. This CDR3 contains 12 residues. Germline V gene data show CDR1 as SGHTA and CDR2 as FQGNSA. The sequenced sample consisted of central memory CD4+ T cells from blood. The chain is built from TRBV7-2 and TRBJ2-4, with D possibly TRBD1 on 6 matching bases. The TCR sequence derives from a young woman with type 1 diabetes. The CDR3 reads CASSLTGWPQGF. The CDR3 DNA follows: TGTGCCAGCAGTCTCACCGGCTGGCCCCAGGGGTTC.